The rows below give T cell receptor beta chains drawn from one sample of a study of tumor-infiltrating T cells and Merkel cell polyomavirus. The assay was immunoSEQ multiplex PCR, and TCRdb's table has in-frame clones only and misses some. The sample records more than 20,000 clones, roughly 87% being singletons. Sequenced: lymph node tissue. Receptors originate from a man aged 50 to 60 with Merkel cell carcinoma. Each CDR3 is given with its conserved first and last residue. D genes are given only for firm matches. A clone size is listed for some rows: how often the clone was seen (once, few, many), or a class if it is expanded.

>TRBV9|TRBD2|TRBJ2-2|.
TGTGCCAGCAGCGTAGCTATAGCGGGGAACACCGGGGAGCTGTTTTTT
CASSVAIAGNTGELFF
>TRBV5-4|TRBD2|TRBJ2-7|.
TGTGCCAGCAGCCGAGCGCTAGCGGGCTACTCCTACGAGCAGTACTTC
CASSRALAGYSYEQYF
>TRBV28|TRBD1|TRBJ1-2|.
TGTGCCAGCAGTAGCATTTATATGCGACAGGGATTGAGGGGCTACACCTTC
CASSSIYMRQGLRGYTF
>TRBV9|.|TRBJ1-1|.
TGTGCCAGCAGCACTGTGGGGGGGAACACTGAAGCTTTCTTT
CASSTVGGNTEAFF
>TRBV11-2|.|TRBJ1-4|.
TGTGCCAGCAGCTTAGAGTTTGGCAATAATGAAAAACTGTTTTTT
CASSLEFGNNEKLFF
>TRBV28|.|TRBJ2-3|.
TGTGCCAGCAGTACGACAGGCGTGAGCACAGATACGCAGTATTTT
CASSTTGVSTDTQYF
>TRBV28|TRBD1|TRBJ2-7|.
TGTGCCAGTGACAGGGGGTCGATATCCTACGAGCAGTACTTC
CASDRGSISYEQYF
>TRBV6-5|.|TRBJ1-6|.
TGTGCCAGCAGATTAGACAGTAATGATTCACCCCTCCACTTT
CASRLDSNDSPLHF
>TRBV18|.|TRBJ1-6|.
TGTGCCAGCTCTCCTGTTGGTAGCAGCGACTCACCCCTCCACTTT
CASSPVGSSDSPLHF
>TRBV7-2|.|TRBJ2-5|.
TGTGCCAGCAGTCCTCAGGAGACCCAGTACTTC
CASSPQETQYF
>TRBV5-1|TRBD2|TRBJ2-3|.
TGCGCCAGCACCACGGCAGCGGGGGGGCCCACAGATACGCAGTATTTT
CASTTAAGGPTDTQYF
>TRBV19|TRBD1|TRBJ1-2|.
TGTGCCAGCCGGGACAGGGAAAGGGGCTACACCTTC
CASRDRERGYTF
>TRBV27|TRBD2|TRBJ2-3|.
TGTGCCAGTCGATCGGGGGGTGCAGATACGCAGTATTTT
CASRSGGADTQYF
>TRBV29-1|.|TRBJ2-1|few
TGCAGCGCGCGGGGCGGGTCCGGTAATGAGCAGTTCTTC
CSARGGSGNEQFF
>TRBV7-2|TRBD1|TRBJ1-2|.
TGTGCCAGCAGCTCCGCAGACAGGGGCGGTGGCTACACCTTC
CASSSADRGGGYTF
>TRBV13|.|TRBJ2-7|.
TGTGCCAGCAGCTTACAAAGTCCCGGCGAGCAGTACTTC
CASSLQSPGEQYF
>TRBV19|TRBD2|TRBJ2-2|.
TGTGCCAGTAGTATAGACACGGCGGGGACTAGCGGATCCGGGGAGCTGTTTTTT
CASSIDTAGTSGSGELFF
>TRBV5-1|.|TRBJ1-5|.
TGCGCCAGCAGCCTGGACGGGAATCAGCCCCAGCATTTT
CASSLDGNQPQHF
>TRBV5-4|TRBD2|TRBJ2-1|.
TGTGCCAGCAGCCCGGGGACTAGCGGGAGGAGCGTCAATGAGCAGTTCTTC
CASSPGTSGRSVNEQFF
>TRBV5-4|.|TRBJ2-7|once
TGTGCCAGCAGCTTGGTTACAGGTCCCCTTTACGAGCAGTACTTC
CASSLVTGPLYEQYF
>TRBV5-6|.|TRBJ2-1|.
TGTGCCAGCAGCCTTGTGGGGGGGCAATTCTACAATGAGCAGTTCTTC
CASSLVGGQFYNEQFF
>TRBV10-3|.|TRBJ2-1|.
TGTGCCATCAGTGAGCCTCCTGATCTAGTAAATGAGCAGTTCTTC
CAISEPPDLVNEQFF
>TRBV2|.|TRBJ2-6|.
TGTGCCAGCCTCGATGAGGGTGGGGCCAACGTCCTGACTTTC
CASLDEGGANVLTF
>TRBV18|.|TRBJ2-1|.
TGTGCCAGCTCACCGGACCCAGGGTACGATTCGCAGTTCTTC
CASSPDPGYDSQFF
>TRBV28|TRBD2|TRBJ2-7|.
TGTGCCAGCAGCACGGGGGGTGTGTCACGCGAGCAGTACTTC
CASSTGGVSREQYF
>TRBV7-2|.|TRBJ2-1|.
TGTGCCAGCAGCTTACCGCGGGACTCCCTTTCATACAATGAGCAGTTCTTC
CASSLPRDSLSYNEQFF